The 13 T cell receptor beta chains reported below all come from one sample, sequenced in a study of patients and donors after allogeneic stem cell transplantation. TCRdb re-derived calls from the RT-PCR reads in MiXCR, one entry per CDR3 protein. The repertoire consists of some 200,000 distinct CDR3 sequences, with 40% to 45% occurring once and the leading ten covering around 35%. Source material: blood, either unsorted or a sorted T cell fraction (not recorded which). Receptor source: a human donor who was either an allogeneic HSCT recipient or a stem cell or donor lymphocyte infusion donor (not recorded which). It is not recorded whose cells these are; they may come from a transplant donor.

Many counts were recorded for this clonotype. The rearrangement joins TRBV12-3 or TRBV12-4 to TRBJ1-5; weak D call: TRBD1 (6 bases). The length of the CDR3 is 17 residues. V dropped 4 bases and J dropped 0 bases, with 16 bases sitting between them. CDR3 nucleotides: TGTGCCAGCAGTTCCCTCCGGGACATGTATAGCAATCAGCCCCAGCATTTT. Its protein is CASSSLRDMYSNQPQHF.

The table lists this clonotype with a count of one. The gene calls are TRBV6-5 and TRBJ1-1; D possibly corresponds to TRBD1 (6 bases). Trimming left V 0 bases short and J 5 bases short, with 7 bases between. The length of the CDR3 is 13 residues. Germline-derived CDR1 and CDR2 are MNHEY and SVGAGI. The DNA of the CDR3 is TGTGCCAGCAGTTACTCAGGACAGACTGAAGCTTTCTTT. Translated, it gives CASSYSGQTEAFF.

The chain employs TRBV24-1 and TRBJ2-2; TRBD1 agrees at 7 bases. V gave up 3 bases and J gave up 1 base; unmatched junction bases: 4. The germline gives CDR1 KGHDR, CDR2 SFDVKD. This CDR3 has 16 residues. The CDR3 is CATSDPGGRNTGELFF. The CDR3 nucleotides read TGTGCCACCAGTGATCCAGGGGGTCGGAACACCGGGGAGCTGTTTTTT.

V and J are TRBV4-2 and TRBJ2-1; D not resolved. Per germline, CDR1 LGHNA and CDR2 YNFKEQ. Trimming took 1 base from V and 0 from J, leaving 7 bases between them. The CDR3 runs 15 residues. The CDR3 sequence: CASSQVEGSYNEQFF. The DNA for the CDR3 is TGTGCCAGCAGCCAAGTCGAAGGCTCCTACAATGAGCAGTTCTTC.

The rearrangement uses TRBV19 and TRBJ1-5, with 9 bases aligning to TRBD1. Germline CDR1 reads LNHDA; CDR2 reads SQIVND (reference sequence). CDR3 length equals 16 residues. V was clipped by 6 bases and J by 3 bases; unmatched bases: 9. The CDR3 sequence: CASSVQGALVNQPQHF. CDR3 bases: TGTGCCAGTAGCGTACAGGGGGCGCTTGTCAATCAGCCCCAGCATTTT.

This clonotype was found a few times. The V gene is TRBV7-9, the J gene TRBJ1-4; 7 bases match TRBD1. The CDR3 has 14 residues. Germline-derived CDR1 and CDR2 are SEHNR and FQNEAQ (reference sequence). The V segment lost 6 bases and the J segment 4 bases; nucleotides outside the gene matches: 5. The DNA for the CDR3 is TGTGCCAGCAGGGTGACAGGGAATAATGAAAAACTGTTTTTT. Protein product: CASRVTGNNEKLFF.

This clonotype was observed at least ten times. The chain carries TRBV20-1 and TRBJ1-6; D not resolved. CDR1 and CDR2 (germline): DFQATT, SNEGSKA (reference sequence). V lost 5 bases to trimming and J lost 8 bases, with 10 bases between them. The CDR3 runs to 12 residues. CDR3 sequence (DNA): TGCAGTGCTGGGCGATGGGATTCACCCCTCCACTTT. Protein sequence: CSAGRWDSPLHF.

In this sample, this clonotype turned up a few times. In DNA form, the CDR3 reads TGTGCCAGCAGCCAAGAACCGGGAGTGAACATTCAGTACTTC. It encodes CASSQEPGVNIQYF. The rearrangement joins TRBV4-2 to TRBJ2-4; TRBD2 might be the D (6 bases). Germline V CDR1 and CDR2: LGHNA, YNFKEQ. There are 14 residues in the CDR3. Trimming left V 0 bases short and J 7 bases short, with 10 bases between.

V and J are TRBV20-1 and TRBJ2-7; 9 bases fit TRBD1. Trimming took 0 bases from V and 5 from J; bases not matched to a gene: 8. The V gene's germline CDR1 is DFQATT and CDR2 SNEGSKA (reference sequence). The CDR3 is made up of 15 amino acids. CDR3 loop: CSARDLNRGLDEQYF. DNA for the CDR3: TGCAGTGCTAGAGATTTGAACAGGGGGCTGGACGAGCAGTACTTC.

CDR3 region: CASSLGGIETQYF. CDR3 sequence (DNA): TGTGCCAGCAGCTTGGGGGGCATTGAGACCCAGTACTTC. This chain uses TRBV7-3 with TRBJ2-5, with D tentatively TRBD1 or TRBD2 (6 bases each). Germline V gene data show CDR1 as SGHTA and CDR2 as FQGTGA. The CDR3 loop spans 13 amino acids. Trimming stripped 3 bases from V and 5 bases from J, with 10 bases between.

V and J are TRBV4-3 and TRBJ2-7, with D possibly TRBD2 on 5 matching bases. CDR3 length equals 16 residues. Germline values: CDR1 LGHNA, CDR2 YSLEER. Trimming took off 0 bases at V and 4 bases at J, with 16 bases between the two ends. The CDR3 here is CASSQDDKRRLYEQYF. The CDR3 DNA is TGCGCCAGCAGCCAAGATGACAAGCGGAGGCTGTACGAGCAGTACTTC.

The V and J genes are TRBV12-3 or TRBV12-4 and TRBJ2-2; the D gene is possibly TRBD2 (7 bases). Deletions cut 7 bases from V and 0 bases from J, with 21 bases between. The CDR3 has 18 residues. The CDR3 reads CASTLPAGGHTNTGELFF. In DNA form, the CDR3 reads TGTGCCAGCACCCTCCCGGCCGGGGGGCATACGAACACCGGGGAGCTGTTTTTT.

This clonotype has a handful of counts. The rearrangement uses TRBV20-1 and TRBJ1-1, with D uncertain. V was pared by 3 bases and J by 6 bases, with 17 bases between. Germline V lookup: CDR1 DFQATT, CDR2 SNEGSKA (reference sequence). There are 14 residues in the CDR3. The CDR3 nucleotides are TGCAGTGCTAGTGGCCTCTTGGCAAAGGCTGAAGCTTTCTTT. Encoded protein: CSASGLLAKAEAFF.